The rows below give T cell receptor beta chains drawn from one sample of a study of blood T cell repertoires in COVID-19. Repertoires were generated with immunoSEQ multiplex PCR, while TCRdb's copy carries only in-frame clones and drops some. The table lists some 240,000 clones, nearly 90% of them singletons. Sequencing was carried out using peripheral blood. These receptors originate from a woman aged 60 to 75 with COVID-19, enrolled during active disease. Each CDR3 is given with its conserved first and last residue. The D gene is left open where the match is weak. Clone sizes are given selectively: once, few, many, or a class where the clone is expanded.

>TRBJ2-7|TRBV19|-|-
CASSLNQGPYEQYF
TGTGCCAGTAGTCTTAATCAGGGGCCCTACGAGCAGTACTTC
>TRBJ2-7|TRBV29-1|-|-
CSASRDTAYEQYF
TGCAGCGCATCCAGGGACACCGCCTACGAGCAGTACTTC
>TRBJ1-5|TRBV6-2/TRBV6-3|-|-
CASSSYGQGGSQPQHF
TGTGCCAGCAGTTCGTATGGGCAGGGCGGGAGTCAGCCCCAGCATTTT
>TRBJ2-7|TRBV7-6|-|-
CASSLATGFNEQYF
TGTGCCAGCAGCTTAGCCACAGGGTTCAACGAGCAGTACTTC
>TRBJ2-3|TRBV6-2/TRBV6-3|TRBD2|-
CASSQGLAGGNTQYF
TGTGCCAGCAGTCAGGGACTAGCGGGCGGGAATACGCAGTATTTT
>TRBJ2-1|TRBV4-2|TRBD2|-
CASSQTGLAGASSYNEQFF
TGTGCCAGCAGCCAAACCGGACTAGCGGGGGCGAGCTCCTACAATGAGCAGTTCTTC
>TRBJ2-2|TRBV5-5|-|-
CASSFRPLGTALRGELFF
TGTGCCAGCAGCTTCAGACCTTTAGGGACTGCTCTTCGAGGGGAGCTGTTTTTT
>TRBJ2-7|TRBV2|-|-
CASSPRGAAYEQYF
TGTGCCAGCAGTCCCCGGGGGGCGGCCTACGAGCAGTACTTC
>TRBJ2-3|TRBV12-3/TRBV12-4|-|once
CASTLSADTQYF
TGTGCCAGCACCCTGTCCGCAGATACGCAGTATTTT
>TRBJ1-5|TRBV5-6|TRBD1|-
CASSLAGQGGAQPQHF
TGTGCCAGCAGCTTGGCCGGGCAGGGGGGAGCTCAGCCCCAGCATTTT
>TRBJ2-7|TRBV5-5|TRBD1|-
CASSDGIGTAYEQYF
TGTGCCAGCAGCGACGGTATAGGGACAGCCTACGAGCAGTACTTC
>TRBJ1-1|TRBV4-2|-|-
CASSHAGGARGINTEAFF
TGTGCCAGCAGTCACGCGGGGGGCGCAAGGGGAATTAACACTGAAGCTTTCTTT
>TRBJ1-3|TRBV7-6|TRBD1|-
CASSFIRGGTAVYNSGNTIYF
TGTGCCAGCAGCTTTATCCGGGGTGGGACAGCCGTTTACAACTCTGGAAACACCATATATTTT
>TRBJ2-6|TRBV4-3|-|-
CASSQEPRGVLTF
TGCGCCAGCAGCCAAGAGCCCCGAGGGGTCCTGACTTTC
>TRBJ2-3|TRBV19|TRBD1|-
CASSDRGRDTQYF
TGTGCCAGCTCAGACAGGGGGCGAGATACGCAGTATTTT
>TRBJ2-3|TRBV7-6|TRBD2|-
CASSSPLVRLAGGTAGQYF
TGTGCCAGCAGCTCGCCCCTTGTGCGACTAGCGGGGGGAACGGCGGGGCAGTATTTT
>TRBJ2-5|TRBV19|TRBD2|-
CASSIRPSGETQYF
TGTGCCAGTAGTATTAGGCCTAGCGGGGAGACCCAGTACTTC
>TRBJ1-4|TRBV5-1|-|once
CASRGGANEKLFF
TGCGCCAGCCGAGGGGGAGCTAATGAAAAACTGTTTTTT
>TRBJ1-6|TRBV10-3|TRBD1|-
CAISERRDSSSPLHF
TGTGCCATCAGTGAGCGACGGGACAGCTCGTCACCCCTCCACTTT
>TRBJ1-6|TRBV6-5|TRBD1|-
CASSMDRAGTSPLHF
TGTGCCAGCAGTATGGACAGGGCCGGGACTTCACCCCTCCACTTT
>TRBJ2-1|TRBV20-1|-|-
CSASTGTFSYNEQFF
TGCAGTGCTAGTACAGGGACATTCTCCTACAATGAGCAGTTCTTC
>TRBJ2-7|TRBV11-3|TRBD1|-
CASSSWTGGCEQYF
TGTGCCAGCAGCTCATGGACAGGGGGCTGCGAGCAGTACTTC
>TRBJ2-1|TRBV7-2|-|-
CASSVVSSSYNEQFF
TGTGCCAGCAGCGTGGTCTCCAGCTCCTACAATGAGCAGTTCTTC
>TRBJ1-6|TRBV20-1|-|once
CSASTRPNSPLHF
TGCAGTGCTAGTACCAGGCCGAATTCACCCCTCCACTTT
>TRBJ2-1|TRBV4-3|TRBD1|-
CASSQGTGLNEQFF
TGCGCCAGCAGCCAAGGGACAGGGTTAAATGAGCAGTTCTTC
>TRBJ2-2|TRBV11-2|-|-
CASSWQANTGELFF
TGTGCCAGCAGCTGGCAGGCGAACACCGGGGAGCTGTTTTTT
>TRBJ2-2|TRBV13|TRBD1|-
CATGGNTGELFF
TGTGCCACAGGGGGGAACACCGGGGAGCTGTTTTTT
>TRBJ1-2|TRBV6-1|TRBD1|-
CASREPGQGHPNYGYTF
TGTGCCAGCAGGGAACCGGGACAGGGGCATCCTAACTATGGCTACACCTTC
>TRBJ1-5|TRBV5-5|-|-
CASSFLWEGKSNQPQHF
TGTGCCAGCAGCTTCCTATGGGAGGGAAAAAGCAATCAGCCCCAGCATTTT
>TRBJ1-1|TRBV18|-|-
CASSPAGLMNTEAFF
TGTGCCAGCTCACCGGCAGGGTTAATGAACACTGAAGCTTTCTTT
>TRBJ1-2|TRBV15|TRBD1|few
CATSISGQGRGYTF
TGTGCCACCAGCATTTCCGGACAGGGTAGGGGCTACACCTTC
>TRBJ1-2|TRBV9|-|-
CASSVGPTTYGYTF
TGTGCCAGCAGCGTAGGGCCAACGACTTATGGCTACACCTTC
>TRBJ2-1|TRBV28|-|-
CASTRTNEQFF
TGTGCCAGCACCAGAACCAATGAGCAGTTCTTC
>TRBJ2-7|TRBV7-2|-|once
CASSIIQGSSYEQYF
TGTGCCAGCAGCATAATACAGGGAAGCTCCTACGAGCAGTACTTC
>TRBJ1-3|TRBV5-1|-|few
CASSLGSSGNTIYF
TGCGCCAGCAGCTTGGGCAGCTCTGGAAACACCATATATTTT
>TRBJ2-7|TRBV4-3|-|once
CASSQDTLSGRGYEQYF
TGCGCCAGCAGCCAGGACACCTTGTCAGGCAGGGGTTACGAGCAGTACTTC
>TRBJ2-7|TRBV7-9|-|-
CASSLGLRIYEQYF
TGTGCCAGCAGCTTAGGGTTGAGGATCTACGAGCAGTACTTC
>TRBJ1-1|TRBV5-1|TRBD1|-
CASSYGQGGTEAFF
TGCGCCAGCAGCTACGGACAGGGAGGCACTGAAGCTTTCTTT
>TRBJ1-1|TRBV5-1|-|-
CASSLNRVGYTEAFF
TGCGCCAGCAGCTTAAACAGGGTGGGGTACACTGAAGCTTTCTTT
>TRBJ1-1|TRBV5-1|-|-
CASRLGEGAEAFF
TGCGCCAGCAGACTTGGAGAGGGGGCTGAAGCTTTCTTT
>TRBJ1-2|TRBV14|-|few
CASSPRQGHGGYTF
TGTGCCAGCAGCCCGAGGCAGGGGCATGGGGGCTACACCTTC
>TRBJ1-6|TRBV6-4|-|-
CASSLETGSPLHF
TGTGCCAGCAGTTTAGAGACTGGGTCACCCCTCCACTTT
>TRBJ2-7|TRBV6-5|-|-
CASSYSRGLAYEQYF
TGTGCCAGCAGTTACTCTAGGGGACTCGCCTACGAGCAGTACTTC
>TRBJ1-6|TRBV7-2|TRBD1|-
CASSRDRGSNSPLHF
TGTGCCAGCAGCCGGGACAGGGGATCCAATTCACCCCTCCACTTT
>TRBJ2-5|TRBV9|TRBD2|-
CASSALAGDTQETQYF
TGTGCCAGCAGCGCGCTAGCGGGGGATACCCAAGAGACCCAGTACTTC
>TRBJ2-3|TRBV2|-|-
CASSTGISAPDTQYF
TGTGCCAGCAGTACCGGGATCTCCGCCCCAGATACGCAGTATTTT
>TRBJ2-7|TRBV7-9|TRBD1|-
CATQQGAASYEQYF
TGTGCCACCCAACAGGGGGCTGCCTCCTACGAGCAGTACTTC
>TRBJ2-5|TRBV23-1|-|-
CASSQSTGNETQYF
TGCGCCAGCAGTCAATCAACAGGGAATGAGACCCAGTACTTC
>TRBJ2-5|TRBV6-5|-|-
CASSYEGVRETQYF
TGTGCCAGCAGTTACGAGGGGGTAAGAGAGACCCAGTACTTC
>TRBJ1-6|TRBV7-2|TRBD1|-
CASSPNPGTVNSPLHF
TGTGCCAGCAGCCCTAACCCCGGGACAGTTAATTCACCCCTCCACTTT
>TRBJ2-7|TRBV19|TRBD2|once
CASSIGGLGAYEQYF
TGTGCCAGTAGTATTGGTGGACTAGGGGCCTACGAGCAGTACTTC
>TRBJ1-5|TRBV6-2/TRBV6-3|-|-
CASSYSEGINQPQHF
TGTGCCAGCAGTTACTCCGAGGGTATCAATCAGCCCCAGCATTTT